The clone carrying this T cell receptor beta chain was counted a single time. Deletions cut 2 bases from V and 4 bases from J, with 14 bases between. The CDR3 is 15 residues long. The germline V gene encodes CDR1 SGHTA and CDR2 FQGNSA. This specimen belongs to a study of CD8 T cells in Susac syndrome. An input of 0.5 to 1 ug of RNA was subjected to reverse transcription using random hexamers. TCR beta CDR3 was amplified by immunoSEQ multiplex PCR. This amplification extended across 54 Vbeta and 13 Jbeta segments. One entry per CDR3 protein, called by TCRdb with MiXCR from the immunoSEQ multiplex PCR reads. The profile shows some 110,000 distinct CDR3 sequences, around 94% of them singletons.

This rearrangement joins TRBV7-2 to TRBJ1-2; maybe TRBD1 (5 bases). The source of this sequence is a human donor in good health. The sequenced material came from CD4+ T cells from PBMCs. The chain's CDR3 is CASSLYLTGGYGYTF. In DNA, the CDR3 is TGTGCCAGCAGCTTATATCTGACGGGGGGCTATGGCTACACCTTC.